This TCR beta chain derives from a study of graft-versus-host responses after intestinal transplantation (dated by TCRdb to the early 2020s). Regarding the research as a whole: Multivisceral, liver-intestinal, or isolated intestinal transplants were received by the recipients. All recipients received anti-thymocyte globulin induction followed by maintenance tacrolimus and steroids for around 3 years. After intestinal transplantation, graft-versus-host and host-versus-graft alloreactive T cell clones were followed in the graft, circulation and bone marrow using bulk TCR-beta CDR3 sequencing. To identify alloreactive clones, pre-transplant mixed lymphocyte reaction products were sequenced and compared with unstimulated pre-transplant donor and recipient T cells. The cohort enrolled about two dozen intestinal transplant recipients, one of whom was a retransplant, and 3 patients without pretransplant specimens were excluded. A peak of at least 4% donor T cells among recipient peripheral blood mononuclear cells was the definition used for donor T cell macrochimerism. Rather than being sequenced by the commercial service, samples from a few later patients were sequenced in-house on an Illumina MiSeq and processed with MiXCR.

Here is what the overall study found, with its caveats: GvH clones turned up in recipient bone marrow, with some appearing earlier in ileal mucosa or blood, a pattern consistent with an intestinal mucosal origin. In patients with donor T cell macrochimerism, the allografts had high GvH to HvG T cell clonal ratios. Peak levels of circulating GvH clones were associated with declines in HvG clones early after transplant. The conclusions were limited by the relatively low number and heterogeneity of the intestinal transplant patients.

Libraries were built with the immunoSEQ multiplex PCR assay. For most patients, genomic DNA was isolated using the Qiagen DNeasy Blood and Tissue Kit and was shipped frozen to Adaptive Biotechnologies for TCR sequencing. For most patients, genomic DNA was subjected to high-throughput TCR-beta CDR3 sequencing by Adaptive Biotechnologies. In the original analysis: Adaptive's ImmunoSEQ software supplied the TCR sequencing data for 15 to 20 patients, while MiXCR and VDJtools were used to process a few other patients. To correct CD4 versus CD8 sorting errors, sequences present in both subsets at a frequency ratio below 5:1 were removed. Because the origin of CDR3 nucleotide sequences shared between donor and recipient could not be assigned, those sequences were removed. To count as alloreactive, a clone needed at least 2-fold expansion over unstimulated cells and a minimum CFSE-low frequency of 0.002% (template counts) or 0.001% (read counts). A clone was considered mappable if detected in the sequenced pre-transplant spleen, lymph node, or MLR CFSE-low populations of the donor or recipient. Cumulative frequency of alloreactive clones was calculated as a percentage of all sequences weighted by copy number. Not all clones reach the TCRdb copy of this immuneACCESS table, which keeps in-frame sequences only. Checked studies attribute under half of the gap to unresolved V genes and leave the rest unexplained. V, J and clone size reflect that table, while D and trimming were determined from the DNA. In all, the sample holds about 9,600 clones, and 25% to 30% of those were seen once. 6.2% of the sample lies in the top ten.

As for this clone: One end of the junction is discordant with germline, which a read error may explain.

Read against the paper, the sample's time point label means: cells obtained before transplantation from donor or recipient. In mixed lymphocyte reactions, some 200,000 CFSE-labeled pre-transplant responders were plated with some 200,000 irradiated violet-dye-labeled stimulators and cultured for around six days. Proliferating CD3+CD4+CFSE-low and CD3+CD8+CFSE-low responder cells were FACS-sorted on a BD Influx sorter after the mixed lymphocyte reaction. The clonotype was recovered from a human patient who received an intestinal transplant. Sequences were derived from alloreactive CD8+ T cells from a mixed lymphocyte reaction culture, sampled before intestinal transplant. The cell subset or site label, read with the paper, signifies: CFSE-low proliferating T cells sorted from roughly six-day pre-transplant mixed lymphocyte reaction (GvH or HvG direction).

The nucleotides read TGTGCTAGCAGCATAAGGGGCTGGGGATTGGAGACCCAGTACTTC. It specifies CASSIRGWGLETQYF. The V and J genes are TRBV7-7 and TRBJ2-5; tentative D gene TRBD1, with 5 bases matching. The CDR1 and CDR2 encoded by the germline V gene (reference sequence) are SSHAT and FNYEAQ. Its CDR3 holds 15 amino acids, cysteine through phenylalanine. The only DNA kept is the CDR3, 45 bases in frame from the first base.